The present T cell receptor (beta chain) was sequenced within a study of neurological immune-mediated disorders. Using its own MiXCR run on the 5' RACE reads, TCRdb lists one record per CDR3 protein. The data contain roughly 88,000 distinct CDR3 sequences, under 4.5% of them singletons. Points on this clonotype: Antigen unknown.

Findings and caveats of the study: Neither clinical nor MRI features were associated with the multiple sclerosis repertoire cluster.

The unsorted libraries had their origin in 2 million PBMCs stored at -80 C. Germline V gene lookup returns CDR1 LGHDT and CDR2 YNNKEL (reference sequence). The V end lost 2 bases, the J end lost 4 bases, and 17 bases lay between the germline ends. The CDR3 has 16 amino acids. The sample comprised PBMCs. The chain has TRBV3-1 and TRBJ1-2; a weak D match, TRBD1 (6 bases). This sequence was found in a woman in her fifties or sixties with multiple sclerosis. CDR3 coding DNA: TGTGCCAGCAGCCAAACCACCGTAACAGGGACCTATGGCTACACCTTC. Its translation: CASSQTTVTGTYGYTF. Together with reference TRBV3-1 and TRBJ1-2, the CDR3 gives the full variable domain: DTAVSQTPKYLVTQMGNDKSIKCEQNLGHDTMYWYKQDSKKFLKIMFSYNNKELIINETVPNRFSPKSPDKAHLNLHINSLELGDSAVYFCASSQTTVTGTYGYTFGSGTRLTVV.